Listed here is a single TCR beta chain. Its target is unknown. Researchers used 5'RACE with constant-segment primers to make TCR alpha and TCR beta cDNA libraries that carry sample barcodes and UMIs. TCRdb re-analysed the 5' RACE reads in MiXCR, keeping a single row per CDR3 protein. The data contain about 270,000 distinct CDR3 sequences, 16% of them seen just once; the ten biggest clones take up around a fifth. These data come from a study of T-cell memory formation after mild COVID-19. About the study: Largely donor-specific TCR clusters were found.

Overall study results and limits: The study detected some responding clones in pre-infection memory, suggesting cross-reactive memory joined. CD4+ bias marked clones expanding day 15 to 37, unlike balanced contracting clones.

The source of this sequence is a man aged 18 to 29 who had mild COVID-19 (a few samples of this study predate the infection). Cell type and time point are not known. The sample consisted of PBMCs or a T cell subset sorted from them (not recorded which).

CDR3 protein: CASSQLPDGSSYEQYF. CDR3 sequence (DNA): TGCGCCAGCAGCCAACTCCCGGACGGCAGCTCCTACGAGCAGTACTTC. This sequence joins TRBV4-1 and TRBJ2-7; D is unresolved. Germline lookup yields CDR1 MGHRA and CDR2 YSYEKL. This CDR3 region has 16 residues. Trimming took off 2 bases at V and 0 bases at J, with 14 bases between the two ends.